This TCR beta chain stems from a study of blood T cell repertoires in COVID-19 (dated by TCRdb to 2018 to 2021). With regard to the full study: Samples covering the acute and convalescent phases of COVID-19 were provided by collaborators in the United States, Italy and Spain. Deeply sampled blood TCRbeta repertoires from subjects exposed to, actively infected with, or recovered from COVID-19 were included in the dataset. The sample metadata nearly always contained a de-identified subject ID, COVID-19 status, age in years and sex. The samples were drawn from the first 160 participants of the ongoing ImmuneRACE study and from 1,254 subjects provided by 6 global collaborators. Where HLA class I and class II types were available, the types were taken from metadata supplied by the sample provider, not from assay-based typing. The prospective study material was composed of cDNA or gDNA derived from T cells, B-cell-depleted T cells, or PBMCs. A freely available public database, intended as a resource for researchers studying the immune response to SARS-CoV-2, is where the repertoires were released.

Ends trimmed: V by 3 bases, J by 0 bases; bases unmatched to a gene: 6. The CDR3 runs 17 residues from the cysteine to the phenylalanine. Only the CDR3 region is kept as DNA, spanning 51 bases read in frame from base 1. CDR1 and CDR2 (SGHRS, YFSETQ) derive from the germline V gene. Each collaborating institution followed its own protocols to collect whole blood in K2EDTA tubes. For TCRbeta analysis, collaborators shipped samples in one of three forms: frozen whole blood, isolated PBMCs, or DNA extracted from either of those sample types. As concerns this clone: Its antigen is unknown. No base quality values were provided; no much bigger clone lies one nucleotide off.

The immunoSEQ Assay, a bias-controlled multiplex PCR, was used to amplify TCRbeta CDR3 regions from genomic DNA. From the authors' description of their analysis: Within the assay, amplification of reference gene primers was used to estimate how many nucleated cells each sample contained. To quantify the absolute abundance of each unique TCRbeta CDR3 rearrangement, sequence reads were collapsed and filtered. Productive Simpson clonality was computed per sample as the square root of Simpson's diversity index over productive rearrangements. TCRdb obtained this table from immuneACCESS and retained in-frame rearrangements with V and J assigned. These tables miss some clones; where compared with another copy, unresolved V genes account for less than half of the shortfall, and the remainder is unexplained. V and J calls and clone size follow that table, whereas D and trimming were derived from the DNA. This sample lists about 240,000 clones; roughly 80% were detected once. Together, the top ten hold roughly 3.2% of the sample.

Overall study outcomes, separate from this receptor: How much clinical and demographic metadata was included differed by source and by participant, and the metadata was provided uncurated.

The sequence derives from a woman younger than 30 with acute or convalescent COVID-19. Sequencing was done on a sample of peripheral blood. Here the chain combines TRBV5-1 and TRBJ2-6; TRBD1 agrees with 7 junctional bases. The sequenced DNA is TGCGCCAGCAGCTCGGGACAGATAAGCTCTGGGGCCAACGTCCTGACTTTC. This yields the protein CASSSGQISSGANVLTF.